This T cell receptor beta chain was recovered during a study of blood T cell repertoires in COVID-19 (dated by TCRdb to 2020 to 2022). In terms of the full investigation: Collaborator samples came from the United States, Italy and Spain and covered acute and convalescent phases of COVID-19. The prospective study material was composed of cDNA or gDNA derived from T cells, B-cell-depleted T cells, or PBMCs. The dataset comprised deeply sampled blood TCRbeta repertoires from subjects exposed to, actively infected with, or recovered from COVID-19. A freely available public database, intended as a resource for researchers studying the immune response to SARS-CoV-2, is where the repertoires were released. Samples were obtained from the ongoing ImmuneRACE study (first 160 participants) and from 1,000 to 1,500 subjects provided by 6 global collaborators. A de-identified subject ID, COVID-19 status, age in years and sex were almost always included in the sample metadata. Where HLA class I and class II types were available, the types were taken from metadata supplied by the sample provider, not from assay-based typing.

In the case of this clone: Its antigen remains undetermined. Base qualities were left out, and no much larger clone turns up one base away.

Results and caveats for the whole study, not just this receptor: The quantity of clinical and demographic metadata differed by source and by participant and was supplied without curation.

TCRbeta CDR3 regions were amplified from genomic DNA using the immunoSEQ Assay, a bias-controlled multiplex PCR. The paper's processing steps were these. The number of nucleated cells in each sample was estimated from the amplification of reference gene primers within the assay. To quantify the absolute abundance of each unique TCRbeta CDR3 rearrangement, sequence reads were collapsed and filtered. For each sample, productive Simpson clonality was calculated as the square root of Simpson's diversity index over productive rearrangements. This immuneACCESS table, as held by TCRdb, lists in-frame sequences with V and J called but not all clones. Of the missing ones, under half trace to an unresolved V gene in checked studies; the others have no known cause. That table furnishes V, J and clone size, whereas the DNA furnished D and trimming. This sample is represented by about 140,000 clones; roughly 85% of them were singletons. The ten top clones hold over 2.5% of the sample.

V was cut back by 4 bases and J by 4 bases, leaving a gap of 4 bases between them. The CDR3 runs 12 residues from the cysteine to the phenylalanine. Of all the DNA, just the CDR3 is kept, 36 bases in frame from base 1. The germline V gene provides CDR1 SGHTA and CDR2 FQGTGA. Each collaborating institution followed its own protocols to collect whole blood in K2EDTA tubes. Collaborator samples were shipped for TCRbeta analysis as frozen whole blood, isolated PBMCs, or DNA extracted from either sample type. Material: peripheral blood. The receptor was isolated from a man aged 45-60 years with acute or convalescent COVID-19. The sequence is built from TRBV7-3 and TRBJ2-2, with no confident D gene call. The CDR3 amino acid sequence is: CASSSITGELFF. The bases are TGTGCCAGCAGCTCCATCACCGGGGAGCTGTTTTTT.